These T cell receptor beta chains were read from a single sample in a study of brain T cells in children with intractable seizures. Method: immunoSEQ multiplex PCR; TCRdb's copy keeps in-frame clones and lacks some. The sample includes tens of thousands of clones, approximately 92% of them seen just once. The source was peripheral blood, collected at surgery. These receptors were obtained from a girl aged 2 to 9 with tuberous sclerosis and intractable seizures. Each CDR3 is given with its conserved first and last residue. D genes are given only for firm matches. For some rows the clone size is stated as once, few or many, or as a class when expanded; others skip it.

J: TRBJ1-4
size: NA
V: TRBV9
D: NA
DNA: TGTGCCAGCAGCGTGGCTTACGGACCCGGGGTCGAAAAACTGTTTTTT
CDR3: CASSVAYGPGVEKLFF

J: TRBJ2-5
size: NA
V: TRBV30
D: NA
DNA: TGTGCCTGGAGTCGGGACAACAGTGAGACCCAGTACTTC
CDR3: CAWSRDNSETQYF

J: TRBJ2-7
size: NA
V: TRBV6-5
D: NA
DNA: TGTGCCAGCACCCTAGGGGGGGGACTCTCCTACGAGCAGTACTTC
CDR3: CASTLGGGLSYEQYF

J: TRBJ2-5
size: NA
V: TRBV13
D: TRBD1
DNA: TGTGCCAGCAGCCTTAGGACAGGGGAGAAAGAGACCCAGTACTTC
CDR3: CASSLRTGEKETQYF

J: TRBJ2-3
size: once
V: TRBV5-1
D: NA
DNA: TGCGCCAGCAGATACACCCCCGCCCCAGATACGCAGTATTTT
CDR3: CASRYTPAPDTQYF

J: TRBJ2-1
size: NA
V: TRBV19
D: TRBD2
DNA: TGTGCCAGTAGTAGAGATAGCGGGGCGTACTACAATGAGCAGTTCTTC
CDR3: CASSRDSGAYYNEQFF

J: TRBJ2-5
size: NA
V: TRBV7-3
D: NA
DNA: TGTGCCAGCAGCTTGACCAGGGAAGAGACCCAGTACTTC
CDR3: CASSLTREETQYF

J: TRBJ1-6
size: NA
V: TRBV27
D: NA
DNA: TGTGCCAGCAGCACCTCCCAGGGGTTAAATTCACCCCTCCACTTT
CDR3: CASSTSQGLNSPLHF

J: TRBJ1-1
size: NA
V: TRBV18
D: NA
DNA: TGTGCCAGCTCACCACCAGTAGGCGGGATCGCAGGGAACACTGAAGCTTTCTTT
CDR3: CASSPPVGGIAGNTEAFF

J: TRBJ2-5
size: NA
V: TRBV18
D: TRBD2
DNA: TGTGCCAGCTCACCCACTAGCGGGGGCGAGACCCAGTACTTC
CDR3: CASSPTSGGETQYF

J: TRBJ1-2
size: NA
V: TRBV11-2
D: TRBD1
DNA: TGTGCCAGCAGCTTAGTATCAGACAGGGGGGAAGGCTACACCTTC
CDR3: CASSLVSDRGEGYTF

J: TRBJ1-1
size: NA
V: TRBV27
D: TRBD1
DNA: TGTGCCAGCTATAAGACAGGGGAAGCTTTCTTT
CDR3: CASYKTGEAFF

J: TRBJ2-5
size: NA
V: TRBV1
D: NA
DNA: TGCACCAGCAGCCACACGACTAGCGGGGTTGGGGAGACCCAGTACTTC
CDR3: CTSSHTTSGVGETQYF

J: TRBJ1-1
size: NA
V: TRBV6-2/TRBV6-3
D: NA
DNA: TGTGCCAGCAGTCGGGCCCTTTTGAACACTGAAGCTTTCTTT
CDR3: CASSRALLNTEAFF

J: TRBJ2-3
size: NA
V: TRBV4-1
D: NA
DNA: TGCGCCAGCAGCCACAATTCGGGGGAGACAGATACGCAGTATTTT
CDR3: CASSHNSGETDTQYF

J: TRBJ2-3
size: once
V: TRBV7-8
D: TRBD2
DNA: TGTGCCAGCAGCCCGGGACTAGCGGGGGGTAGAAGCACAGATACGCAGTATTTT
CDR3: CASSPGLAGGRSTDTQYF

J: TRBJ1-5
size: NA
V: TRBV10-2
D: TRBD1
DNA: TGCGCCAGCAGACCCCAGGGGGGGGTTGGAAATCAGCCCCAGCATTTT
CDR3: CASRPQGGVGNQPQHF

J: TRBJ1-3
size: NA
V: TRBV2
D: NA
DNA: TGTGCCAGCAGACGGAGGACTGGAAACACCATATATTTT
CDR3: CASRRRTGNTIYF

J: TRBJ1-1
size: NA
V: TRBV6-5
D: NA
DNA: TGTGCCAGCACCTCAAGGGACACGAACACTGAAGCTTTCTTT
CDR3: CASTSRDTNTEAFF

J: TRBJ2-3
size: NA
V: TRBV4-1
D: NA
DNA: TGCGCCAGCAGCCAAGATCAGCGGGACAGGAAAGGTAGCACAGATACGCAGTATTTT
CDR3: CASSQDQRDRKGSTDTQYF

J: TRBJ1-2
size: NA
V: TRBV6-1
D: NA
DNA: TGTGCCAGCAGTGAATTCGCGGCAGGGCTAACGGATGGCTACACCTTC
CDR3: CASSEFAAGLTDGYTF

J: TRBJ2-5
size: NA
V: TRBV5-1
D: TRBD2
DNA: TGCGCCAGCAGCGGGACTAGCGGGGGGAAAGAGACCCAGTACTTC
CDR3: CASSGTSGGKETQYF

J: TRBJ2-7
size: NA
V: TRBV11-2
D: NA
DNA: TGTGCCAGCAGCCCCTCATACGAGCAGTACTTC
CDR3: CASSPSYEQYF

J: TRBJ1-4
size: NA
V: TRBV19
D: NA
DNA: TGTGCCAGTAGTACGGCGTCCATCACAACTAATGAAAAACTGTTTTTT
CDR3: CASSTASITTNEKLFF

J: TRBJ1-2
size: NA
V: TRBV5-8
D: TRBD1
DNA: TGTGCCAGCAGCTTGGCCTACAGGGGGTCGAGCGGCTACACCTTC
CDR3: CASSLAYRGSSGYTF

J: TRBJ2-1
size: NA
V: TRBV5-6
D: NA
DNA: TGTGCCAGCAGCCCGTACAGCTCCTACAATGAGCAGTTCTTC
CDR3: CASSPYSSYNEQFF

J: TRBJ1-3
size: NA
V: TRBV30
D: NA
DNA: TGTGCCTGGAATTTAGGAGTAGCTGGAAACACCATATATTTT
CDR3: CAWNLGVAGNTIYF

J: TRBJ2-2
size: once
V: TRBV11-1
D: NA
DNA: TGTGCCAGCAGCTTTTTCGAGGGGTACACCGGGGAGCTGTTTTTT
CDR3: CASSFFEGYTGELFF

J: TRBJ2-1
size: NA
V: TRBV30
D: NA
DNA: TGTGCCTCGGGCTTCTACAATGAGCAGTTCTTC
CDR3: CASGFYNEQFF

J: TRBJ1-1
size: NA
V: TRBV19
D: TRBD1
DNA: TGTGCCAGTAGTGATGGGCCAGGGGGAATTTTTAACACTGAAGCTTTCTTT
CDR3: CASSDGPGGIFNTEAFF

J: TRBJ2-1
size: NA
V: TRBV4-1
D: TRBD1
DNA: TGCGCCAGCAGCCAAGAACGACAGGGGAGGAATGAGCAGTTCTTC
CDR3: CASSQERQGRNEQFF

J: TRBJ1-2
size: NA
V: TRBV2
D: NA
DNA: TGTGCCAGCAGTGACAGGGTAGGTGGCTACACCTTC
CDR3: CASSDRVGGYTF

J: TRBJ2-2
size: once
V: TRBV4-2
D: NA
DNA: TGTGCCAGCAGCCAAGATAGAACCGGGGAGCTGTTTTTT
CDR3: CASSQDRTGELFF

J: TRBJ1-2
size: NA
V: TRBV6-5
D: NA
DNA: TGTGCCAGCACCCCGATGGGGGAAGTCTATGGCTACACCTTC
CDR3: CASTPMGEVYGYTF

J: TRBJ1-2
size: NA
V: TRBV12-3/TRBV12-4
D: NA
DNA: TGTGCCAGCAGTTTACAGGGACTTGGCTACACCTTC
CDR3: CASSLQGLGYTF

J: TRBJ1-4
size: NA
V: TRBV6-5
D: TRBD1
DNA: TGTGCCAGCAGTTCTGCCGGGACAGGGATCGGAGAAAAACTGTTTTTT
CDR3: CASSSAGTGIGEKLFF

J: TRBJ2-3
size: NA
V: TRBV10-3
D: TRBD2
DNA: TGTGCCATCAGGGAAACTAGCGGGGGCCCAGATACGCAGTATTTT
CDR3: CAIRETSGGPDTQYF

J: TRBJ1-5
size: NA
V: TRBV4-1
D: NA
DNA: TGCGCCAGCAGCCAAGTATTAGGTGGAGGGGCTCAGCCCCAGCATTTT
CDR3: CASSQVLGGGAQPQHF

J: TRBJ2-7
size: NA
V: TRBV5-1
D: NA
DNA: TGCGCCAGCAGCTTGGGGGACCTCTACGAGCAGTACTTC
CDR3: CASSLGDLYEQYF

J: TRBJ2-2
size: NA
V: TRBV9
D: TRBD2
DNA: TGTGCCAGCAGCGTTTTCTCCGGGGGGGCCGCGAACACCGGGGAGCTGTTTTTT
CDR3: CASSVFSGGAANTGELFF

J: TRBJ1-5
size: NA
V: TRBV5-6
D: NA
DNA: TGTGCCAGCAGCTTGCAGGGTATCAATCAGCCCCAGCATTTT
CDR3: CASSLQGINQPQHF

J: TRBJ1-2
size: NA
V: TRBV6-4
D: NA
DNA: TGTGCCAGCAGTGACGGCAGGGGCTATGGCTACACCTTC
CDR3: CASSDGRGYGYTF

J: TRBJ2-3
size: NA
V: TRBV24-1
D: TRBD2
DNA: TGTGCCACCAGTGATTTGCAAGCGGGGGGCACAGATACGCAGTATTTT
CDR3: CATSDLQAGGTDTQYF

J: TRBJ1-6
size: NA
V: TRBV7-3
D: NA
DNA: TGTGCCAGCAGCTTGGGGGGACGGAATTCACCCCTCCACTTT
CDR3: CASSLGGRNSPLHF

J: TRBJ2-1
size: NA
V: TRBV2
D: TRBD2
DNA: TGTGCCAGCAGTGAGATGGAGCGGGGGGACGAGGAGCAGTTCTTC
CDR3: CASSEMERGDEEQFF

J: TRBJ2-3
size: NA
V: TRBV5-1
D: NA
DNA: TGCGCCAGCCGCCCCTGGGACACAGATACGCAGTATTTT
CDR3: CASRPWDTDTQYF